These 24 T cell receptor beta chains were all obtained from the same sample, sequenced in a study of blood T cell repertoires in COVID-19. This table comes from immunoSEQ multiplex PCR, and its TCRdb copy is limited to in-frame clones, with some not included. The data contain fewer than 250,000 clones, 65% to 85% of them singletons. Sequencing used peripheral blood. The receptors derive from a woman aged 50 to 60 with acute or convalescent COVID-19.

The gene calls are TRBV29-1 and TRBJ2-7, with 8 positions matching TRBD2. V shed 3 bases and J 5 bases; nucleotides not matched to a gene: 12. Germline V gene sequence: CDR1 SQVTM, CDR2 ANQGSEA. This CDR3 has 15 residues. CDR3 loop: CSVDSGTGGPDEQYF. The CDR3, as DNA: TGCAGCGTTGACTCGGGGACGGGAGGGCCGGACGAGCAGTACTTC.

The chain's CDR3 is CASRGSGSSLANEQFF. CDR3 bases: TGTGCCAGCAGGGGTAGCGGGAGTAGTCTAGCGAATGAGCAGTTCTTC. The chain combines TRBV2 with TRBJ2-1, with 9 bases matching TRBD2. V lost 6 bases, J lost 7 bases, and 13 bases stayed unmatched. Germline CDR1 is SNHLY and CDR2 is FYNNEI. This CDR3 comprises 16 residues.

The V call is TRBV9, the J call TRBJ2-1; D unclear. Germline V lookup: CDR1 SGDLS, CDR2 YYNGEE. The CDR3 consists of 14 residues. Trimming stripped 4 bases from V and 9 bases from J, with 17 bases between. CDR3 sequence: CASSPRLLRIEQFF. For the CDR3, the DNA is TGTGCCAGCAGCCCCCGCCTGCTCAGGATTGAGCAGTTCTTC.

The chain combines TRBV3-1 (or the pseudogene TRBV3-2) with TRBJ2-7; 9 nucleotides agree with TRBD2. CDR3 length: 16 amino acids. Germline loops: CDR1 LGHDT, CDR2 YNNKEL (reference sequence). The J segment lost 4 bases and the V segment lost 4 bases, leaving 11 bases of the junction unmatched. CDR3 in amino acids: CASSPTVGLAGYEQYF. The CDR3, as DNA: TGTGCCAGCAGCCCGACAGTGGGGCTAGCGGGGTACGAGCAGTACTTC.

The rearrangement links TRBV5-1 to TRBJ1-2, with TRBD1 identical over 7 bases. The CDR3 extends over 17 amino acids. From germline, CDR1 is SGHRS and CDR2 YFSETQ. J was trimmed by 0 bases and V by 1 base; bases with no gene match: 9. CDR3 sequence: CASSLIPGTATNYGYTF. The CDR3 DNA reads TGCGCCAGCAGCTTGATACCGGGGACAGCCACTAACTATGGCTACACCTTC.

The J gene is TRBJ2-7, the V gene TRBV7-6, with TRBD1 identical over 9 bases. Trimming at V came to 1 base and at J to 6 bases, leaving 7 bases not matched to a gene. CDR3 length: 15 residues. Germline V gene sequence: CDR1 SGHVS, CDR2 FNYEAQ. CDR3 DNA sequence: TGTGCCAGCAGCTTAGTCGGGGGACAGGGTCCCGAGCAGTACTTC. The encoded protein is CASSLVGGQGPEQYF. The whole variable domain, filled in from reference TRBV7-6 and TRBJ2-7, reads GAGVSQSPRYKVTKRGQDVALRCDPISGHVSLYWYRQALGQGPEFLTYFNYEAQQDKSGLPNDRFSAERPEGSISTLTIQRTEQRDSAMYRCASSLVGGQGPEQYFGPGTRLTVT.

This clone occurred once. The V call is TRBV29-1, the J call TRBJ2-3; 8 bases fit TRBD2. CDR1 and CDR2 from the germline V gene are SQVTM and ANQGSEA. The CDR3 extends over 17 amino acids. The V segment lost 6 bases and the J segment 1 base; nucleotides outside the gene matches: 15. This CDR3 is CSVLGRQRGSGTDTQYF. The CDR3 DNA follows: TGCAGCGTCCTTGGGCGCCAGCGGGGGAGCGGCACAGATACGCAGTATTTT.

The J gene is TRBJ2-7, the V gene TRBV28, with D tentatively TRBD1 (7 bases). V gave up 4 bases and J gave up 4 bases, with 14 bases separating them. The CDR3 is 14 residues long. Germline V CDR1 and CDR2: MDHEN, SYDVKM. This CDR3 reads CASSSGGGGYEQYF. The CDR3, as DNA: TGTGCCAGCAGTTCTGGAGGGGGCGGGTACGAGCAGTACTTC. The full variable domain, in which reference TRBV28 and TRBJ2-7 provide the parts outside the CDR3, is DVKVTQSSRYLVKRTGEKVFLECVQDMDHENMFWYRQDPGLGLRLIYFSYDVKMKEKGDIPEGYSVSREKKERFSLILESASTNQTSMYLCASSSGGGGYEQYFGPGTRLTVT.

The chain is built from TRBV5-1 and TRBJ1-4; TRBD1 agrees at 7 bases. The germline CDR1 and CDR2 sequences are SGHRS and YFSETQ. Trimming took 0 bases from V and 7 from J; bases not matched to a gene: 3. This CDR3 is 14 amino acids long. The CDR3 loop reads CASSLAGGGEKLFF. The CDR3 DNA sequence: TGCGCCAGCAGCTTGGCAGGGGGAGGTGAAAAACTGTTTTTT.

The rearrangement links TRBV10-1 to TRBJ1-5; D is perhaps TRBD1 (6 bases). This CDR3 contains 14 residues. CDR1 is WNHNN, CDR2 SYGVQD, per germline (reference sequence). Trimming took off 2 bases at V and 7 bases at J, with 12 bases between the two ends. The CDR3 here is CASSEKPDRQPQHF. The CDR3 DNA reads as TGCGCCAGCAGTGAGAAGCCGGACAGACAGCCCCAGCATTTT.

This clone has only a few counts. CDR3 region: CASSLLGTGGLDSPLHF. In DNA, the CDR3 is TGCGCCAGCAGCTTGTTGGGGACAGGGGGCCTGGATTCACCCCTCCACTTT. This chain links TRBV5-1 with TRBJ1-6; 12 bases match TRBD1. Trimming cost V 1 base and J 8 bases; bases outside gene matches: 7. This CDR3 spans 17 amino acids. Germline loops: CDR1 SGHRS, CDR2 YFSETQ.

This clone was counted once. The CDR3 loop reads CASSLRAGALLSYEQYF. The CDR3 DNA sequence: TGTGCCAGCAGCTTAAGAGCGGGAGCCTTACTATCCTACGAGCAGTACTTC. The chain carries TRBV7-2 and TRBJ2-7; TRBD2 matches 8 bases. V trimming: 2 bases; J trimming: 1 base; junction bases outside the gene matches: 10. Germline CDR1 and CDR2: SGHTA and FQGNSA. The CDR3 has 17 residues. Full variable domain (remainder filled in from reference TRBV7-2 and TRBJ2-7): GAGVSQSPSNKVTEKGKDVELRCDPISGHTALYWYRQSLGQGLEFLIYFQGNSAPDKSGLPSDRFSAERTGGSVSTLTIQRTQQEDSAVYLCASSLRAGALLSYEQYFGPGTRLTVT.

The chain uses TRBV10-2 and TRBJ2-5; possible D gene TRBD2, 5 bases. The length of the CDR3 is 12 residues. V was clipped by 6 bases and J by 5 bases, with 10 bases between them. Germline V gene lookup returns CDR1 WSHSY and CDR2 SAAADI. CDR3: CASSGGSETQYF. CDR3 DNA: TGCGCCAGCAGCGGAGGATCTGAGACCCAGTACTTC.

V gene TRBV5-1 combines with J gene TRBJ1-6; 9 bases agree with TRBD1. V lost 4 bases, J lost 10 bases, and 9 bases stayed unmatched. Germline assignment: CDR1 SGHRS and CDR2 YFSETQ. The CDR3 runs 15 residues. Here the CDR3 DNA reads TGCGCCAGCAGCCCCATGGGACAGGGTAACTCACCCCTCCACTTT. This encodes CASSPMGQGNSPLHF.

A single count supports this clone. Written as DNA, the CDR3 is TGTGCCAGCAGCAAGGTAGCCAATAATTCACCCCTCCACTTT. Protein sequence: CASSKVANNSPLHF. The chain links TRBV21-1 to TRBJ1-6. TRBV21-1 is annotated as a pseudogene. CDR3 length: 14 residues.

V is TRBV9 and J is TRBJ1-1; D not resolved. Germline values: CDR1 SGDLS, CDR2 YYNGEE. The germline V and J ends were trimmed by 1 base and 3 bases, with 10 bases remaining between them. The CDR3 contains 14 residues. CDR3 in amino acids: CASSVNAIDTEAFF. Here the CDR3 DNA reads TGTGCCAGCAGCGTAAACGCTATCGACACTGAAGCTTTCTTT.

The chain uses TRBV7-3 and TRBJ2-1; 7 bases fit TRBD2. The CDR3 has 15 residues. The germline gives CDR1 SGHTA, CDR2 FQGTGA. V trimming: 5 bases; J trimming: 7 bases; junction bases outside the gene matches: 11. The CDR3 DNA is TGTGCCAGCAGCCCAGCTAGCGGCCGGGAGAATGAGCAGTTCTTC. Amino acid sequence: CASSPASGRENEQFF. Together with reference TRBV7-3 and TRBJ2-1, the CDR3 gives the full variable domain: GAGVSQTPSNKVTEKGKYVELRCDPISGHTALYWYRQSLGQGPEFLIYFQGTGAADDSGLPNDRFFAVRPEGSVSTLKIQRTERGDSAVYLCASSPASGRENEQFFGPGTRLTVL.

This chain uses TRBV29-1 with TRBJ2-3; 7 positions match TRBD2. This CDR3 comprises 13 residues. Unmatched junction bases numbered 5, after V lost 4 bases and J lost 4 bases. Germline V lookup: CDR1 SQVTM, CDR2 ANQGSEA. CDR3 bases: TGCAGCGTTGGTTTGGCGGGAGCAGATACGCAGTATTTT. Its protein product is CSVGLAGADTQYF.

The chain employs TRBV30 and TRBJ2-7; TRBD2 agrees at 7 bases. The junction had 6 bases not matched to a gene; V was cut back by 0 bases and J by 4 bases. Germline CDR1 reads GTSNPN; CDR2 reads SVGIG (reference sequence). The CDR3 loop spans 14 amino acids. The CDR3 spells CAWSVKGREYEQYF. CDR3 in DNA: TGTGCCTGGAGTGTAAAAGGGAGGGAATACGAGCAGTACTTC. The complete variable domain, with remaining parts taken from reference TRBV30 and TRBJ2-7, reads SQTIHQWPATLVQPVGSPLSLECTVEGTSNPNLYWYRQAAGRGLQLLFYSVGIGQISSEVPQNLSASRPQDRQFILSSKKLLLSDSGFYLCAWSVKGREYEQYFGPGTRLTVT.

This clone has more than one count but fewer than ten. The chain combines TRBV5-6 with TRBJ1-4; 10 positions agree with TRBD1. The CDR3 covers 17 residues. V trimming: 0 bases; J trimming: 7 bases; junction bases outside the gene matches: 9. CDR1 is SGHDT and CDR2 is YYEEEE in the germline V gene. As DNA, the CDR3 is TGTGCCAGCAGCTTGGCCGGGTCCAGGACAGGGGGTGAAAAACTGTTTTTT. This sequence encodes CASSLAGSRTGGEKLFF. The full variable domain, with the rest looked up from reference TRBV5-6 and TRBJ1-4, is DAGVTQSPTHLIKTRGQQVTLRCSPKSGHDTVSWYQQALGQGPQFIFQYYEEEERQRGNFPDRFSGHQFPNYSSELNVNALLLGDSALYLCASSLAGSRTGGEKLFFGSGTQLSVL.

This chain uses TRBV21-1 with TRBJ2-7; TRBD1, the table's D call, lacks a check against the DNA. TRBV21-1 is a pseudogene. This CDR3 is 16 amino acids long. As DNA, the CDR3 is TGTGCCAGCAGCCTAGGGACAGGGGAATACCCCTACGAGCAGTACTTC. Translating it yields CASSLGTGEYPYEQYF.

The V gene is TRBV9, the J gene TRBJ2-7, with D possibly TRBD2 on 6 matching bases. The CDR3 is made up of 15 amino acids. The ends were cut back, 2 bases at V and 5 bases at J, with 17 bases in the middle. Germline V gene lookup returns CDR1 SGDLS and CDR2 YYNGEE. The CDR3 loop reads CASSVRGTYPNEQYF. CDR3 DNA: TGTGCCAGCAGCGTGAGAGGGACTTATCCCAACGAGCAGTACTTC.

The chain joins TRBV20-1 to TRBJ1-2, with D unclear. Per germline, CDR1 DFQATT and CDR2 SNEGSKA (reference sequence). The CDR3 extends over 17 amino acids. The V end was cut by 3 bases, the J end by 2 bases, with 22 bases between. CDR3 amino acids: CSASLEPLGKLNYGYTF. In DNA form, the CDR3 reads TGCAGTGCTAGTCTTGAACCACTCGGAAAACTAAACTATGGCTACACCTTC.

The rearrangement links TRBV28 to TRBJ2-7; the D gene is possibly TRBD2 (5 bases). Germline CDR1 reads MDHEN; CDR2 reads SYDVKM. The CDR3 sequence is 14 residues long. The V end lost 4 bases, the J end lost 4 bases, and 14 bases lay between the germline ends. CDR3 in amino acids: CASSSLAKWYEQYF. CDR3 DNA sequence: TGTGCCAGCAGTTCTCTAGCTAAGTGGTACGAGCAGTACTTC. The full variable domain, with the rest looked up from reference TRBV28 and TRBJ2-7, is DVKVTQSSRYLVKRTGEKVFLECVQDMDHENMFWYRQDPGLGLRLIYFSYDVKMKEKGDIPEGYSVSREKKERFSLILESASTNQTSMYLCASSSLAKWYEQYFGPGTRLTVT.